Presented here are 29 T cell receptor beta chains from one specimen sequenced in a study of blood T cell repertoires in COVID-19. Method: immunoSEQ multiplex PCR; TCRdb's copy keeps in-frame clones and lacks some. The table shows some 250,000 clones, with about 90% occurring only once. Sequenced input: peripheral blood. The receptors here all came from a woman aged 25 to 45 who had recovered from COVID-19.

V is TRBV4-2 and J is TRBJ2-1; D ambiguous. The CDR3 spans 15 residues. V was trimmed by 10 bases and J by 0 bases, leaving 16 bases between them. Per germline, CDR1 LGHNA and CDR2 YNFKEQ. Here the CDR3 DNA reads TGTGCCACCCCCCCCCGCGGATTCTCCTACAATGAGCAGTTCTTC. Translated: CATPPRGFSYNEQFF.

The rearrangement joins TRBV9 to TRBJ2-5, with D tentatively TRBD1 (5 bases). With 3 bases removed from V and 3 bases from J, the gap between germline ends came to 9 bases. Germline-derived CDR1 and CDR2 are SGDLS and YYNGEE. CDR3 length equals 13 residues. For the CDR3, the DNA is TGTGCCAGCAGCGCCGACAGTAAAGAGACCCAGTACTTC. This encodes CASSADSKETQYF.

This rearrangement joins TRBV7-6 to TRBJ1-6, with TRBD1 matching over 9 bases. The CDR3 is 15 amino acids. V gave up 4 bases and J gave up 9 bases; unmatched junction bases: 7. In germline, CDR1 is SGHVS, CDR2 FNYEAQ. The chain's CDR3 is CASSSGTGNSSPLHF. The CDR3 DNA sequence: TGTGCCAGCAGCTCCGGGACAGGGAATAGTTCACCCCTCCACTTT.

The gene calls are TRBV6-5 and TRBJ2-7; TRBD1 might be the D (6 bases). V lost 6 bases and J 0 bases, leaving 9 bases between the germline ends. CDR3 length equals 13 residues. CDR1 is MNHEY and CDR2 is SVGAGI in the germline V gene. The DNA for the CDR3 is TGTGCCAGCAGAAGGACAGACTCCTACGAGCAGTACTTC. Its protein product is CASRRTDSYEQYF.

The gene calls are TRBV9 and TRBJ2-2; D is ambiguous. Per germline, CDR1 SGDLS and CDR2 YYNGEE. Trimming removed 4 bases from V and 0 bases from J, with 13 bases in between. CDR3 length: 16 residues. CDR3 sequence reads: CASSNQALTNTGELFF. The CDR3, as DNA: TGTGCCAGCAGCAACCAAGCGTTAACGAACACCGGGGAGCTGTTTTTT. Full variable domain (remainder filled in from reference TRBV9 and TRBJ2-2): DSGVTQTPKHLITATGQRVTLRCSPRSGDLSVYWYQQSLDQGLQFLIQYYNGEERAKGNILERFSAQQFPDLHSELNLSSLELGDSALYFCASSNQALTNTGELFFGEGSRLTVL.

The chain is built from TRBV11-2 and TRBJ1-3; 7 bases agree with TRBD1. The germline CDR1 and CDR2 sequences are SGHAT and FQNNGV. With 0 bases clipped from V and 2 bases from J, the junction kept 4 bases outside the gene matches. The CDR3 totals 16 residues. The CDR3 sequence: CASSLDRGQTGNTIYF. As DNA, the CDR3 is TGTGCCAGCAGCTTAGATAGGGGACAGACTGGAAACACCATATATTTT.

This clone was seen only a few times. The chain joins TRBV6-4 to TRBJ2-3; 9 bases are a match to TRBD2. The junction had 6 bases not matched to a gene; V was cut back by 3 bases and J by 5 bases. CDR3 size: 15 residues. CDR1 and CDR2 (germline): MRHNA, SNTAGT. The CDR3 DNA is TGTGCCAGCAGTGATATGGCGGGGGGGCAAGATACGCAGTATTTT. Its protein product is CASSDMAGGQDTQYF.

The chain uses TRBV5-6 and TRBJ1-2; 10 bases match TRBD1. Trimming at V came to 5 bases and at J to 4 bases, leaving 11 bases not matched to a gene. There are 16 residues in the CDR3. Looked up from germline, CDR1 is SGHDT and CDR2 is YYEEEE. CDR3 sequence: CASSRPGTGEGYGYTF. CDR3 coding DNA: TGTGCCAGCAGTCGTCCGGGGACAGGGGAAGGCTATGGCTACACCTTC.

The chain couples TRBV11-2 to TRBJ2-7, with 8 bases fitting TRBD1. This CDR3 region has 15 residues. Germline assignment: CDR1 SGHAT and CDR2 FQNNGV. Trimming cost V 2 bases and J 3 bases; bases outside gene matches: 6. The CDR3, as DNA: TGTGCCAGCAGCTTACAGGGGGCCGCTTACTACGAGCAGTACTTC. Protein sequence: CASSLQGAAYYEQYF.

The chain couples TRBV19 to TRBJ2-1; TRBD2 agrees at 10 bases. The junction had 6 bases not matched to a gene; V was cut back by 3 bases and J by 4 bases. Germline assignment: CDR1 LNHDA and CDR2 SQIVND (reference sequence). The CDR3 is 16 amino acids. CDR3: CASSIPIAGGYNEQFF. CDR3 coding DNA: TGTGCCAGTAGTATCCCCATAGCGGGGGGTTACAATGAGCAGTTCTTC.

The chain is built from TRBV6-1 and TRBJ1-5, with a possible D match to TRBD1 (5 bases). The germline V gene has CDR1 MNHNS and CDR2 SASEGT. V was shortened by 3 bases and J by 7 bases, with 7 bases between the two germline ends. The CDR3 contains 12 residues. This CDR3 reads CASSEAGQPQHF. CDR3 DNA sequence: TGTGCCAGCAGTGAGGCAGGGCAGCCCCAGCATTTT.

This CDR3 is CASRPHGQGIGEQFF. DNA of the CDR3: TGTGCCAGCAGGCCCCACGGACAGGGGATTGGGGAGCAGTTCTTC. The chain carries TRBV6-5 and TRBJ2-1; the match to TRBD1 covers 9 bases. Germline V gene sequence: CDR1 MNHEY, CDR2 SVGAGI. The CDR3 spans 15 residues. V lost 6 bases and J lost 10; bases outside the gene matches: 13.

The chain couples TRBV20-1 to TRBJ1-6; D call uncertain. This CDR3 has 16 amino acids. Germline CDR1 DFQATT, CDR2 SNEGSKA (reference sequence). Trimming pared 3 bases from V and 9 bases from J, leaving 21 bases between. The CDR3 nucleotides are TGCAGTGCTAGTAATATGTCCAGGTCTCTTCTTTCACCCCTCCACTTT. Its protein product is CSASNMSRSLLSPLHF.

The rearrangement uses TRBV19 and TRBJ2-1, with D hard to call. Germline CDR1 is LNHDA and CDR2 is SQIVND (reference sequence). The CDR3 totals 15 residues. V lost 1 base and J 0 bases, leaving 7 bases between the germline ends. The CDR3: CASSIVLDSYNEQFF. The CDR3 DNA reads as TGTGCCAGTAGTATAGTCCTAGACTCCTACAATGAGCAGTTCTTC.

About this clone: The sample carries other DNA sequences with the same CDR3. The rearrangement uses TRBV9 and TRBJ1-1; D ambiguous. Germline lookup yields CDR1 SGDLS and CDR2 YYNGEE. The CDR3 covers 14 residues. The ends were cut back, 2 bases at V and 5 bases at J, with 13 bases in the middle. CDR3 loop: CASSVASGRTEAFF. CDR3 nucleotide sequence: TGTGCCAGCAGCGTGGCTTCCGGGAGAACTGAAGCTTTCTTT.

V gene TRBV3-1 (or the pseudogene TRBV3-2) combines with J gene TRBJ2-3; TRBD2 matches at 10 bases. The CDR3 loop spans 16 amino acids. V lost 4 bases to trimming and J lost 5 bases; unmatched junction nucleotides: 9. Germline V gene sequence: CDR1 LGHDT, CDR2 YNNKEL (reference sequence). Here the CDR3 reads CASSPGTSELGDTQYF. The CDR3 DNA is TGTGCCAGCAGCCCCGGGACTAGCGAACTTGGAGATACGCAGTATTTT.

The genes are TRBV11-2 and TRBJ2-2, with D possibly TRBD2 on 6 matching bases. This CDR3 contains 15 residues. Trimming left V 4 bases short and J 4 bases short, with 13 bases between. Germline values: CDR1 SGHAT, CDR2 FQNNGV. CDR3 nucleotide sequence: TGTGCCAGCAGCTCCCCGCTGGGGGGCACCGGGGAGCTGTTTTTT. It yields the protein CASSSPLGGTGELFF.

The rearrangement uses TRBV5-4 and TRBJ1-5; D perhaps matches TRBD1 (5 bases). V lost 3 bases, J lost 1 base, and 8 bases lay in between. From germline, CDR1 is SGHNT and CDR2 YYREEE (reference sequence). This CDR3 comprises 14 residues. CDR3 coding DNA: TGTGCCAGCAGCTCTGGGGGGAGCAATCAGCCCCAGCATTTT. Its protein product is CASSSGGSNQPQHF.

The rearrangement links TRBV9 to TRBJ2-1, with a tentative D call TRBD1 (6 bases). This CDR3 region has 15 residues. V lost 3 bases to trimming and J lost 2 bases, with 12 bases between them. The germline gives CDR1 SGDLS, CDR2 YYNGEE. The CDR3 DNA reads TGTGCCAGCAGCGAAAGACAGGCCCCCTACAATGAGCAGTTCTTC. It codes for CASSERQAPYNEQFF.

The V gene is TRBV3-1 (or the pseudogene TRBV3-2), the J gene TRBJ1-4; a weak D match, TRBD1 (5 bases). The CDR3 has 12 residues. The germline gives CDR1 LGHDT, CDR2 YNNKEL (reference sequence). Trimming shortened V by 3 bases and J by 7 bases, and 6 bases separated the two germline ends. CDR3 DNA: TGTGCCAGCAGCCACGGGGGTGAAAAACTGTTTTTT. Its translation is CASSHGGEKLFF.

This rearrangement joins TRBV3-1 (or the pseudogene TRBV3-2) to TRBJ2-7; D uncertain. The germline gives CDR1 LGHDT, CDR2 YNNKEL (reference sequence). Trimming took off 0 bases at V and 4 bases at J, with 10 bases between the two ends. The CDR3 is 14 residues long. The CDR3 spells CASSQDFQRYEQYF. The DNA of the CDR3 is TGTGCCAGCAGCCAAGATTTCCAACGGTACGAGCAGTACTTC.

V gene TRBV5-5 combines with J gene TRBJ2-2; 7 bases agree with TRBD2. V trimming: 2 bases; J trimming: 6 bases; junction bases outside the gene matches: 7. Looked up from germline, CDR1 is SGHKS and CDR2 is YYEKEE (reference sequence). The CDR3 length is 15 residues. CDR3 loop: CASSLMTSMPGELFF. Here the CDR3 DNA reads TGTGCCAGCAGCTTAATGACTAGCATGCCCGGGGAGCTGTTTTTT.

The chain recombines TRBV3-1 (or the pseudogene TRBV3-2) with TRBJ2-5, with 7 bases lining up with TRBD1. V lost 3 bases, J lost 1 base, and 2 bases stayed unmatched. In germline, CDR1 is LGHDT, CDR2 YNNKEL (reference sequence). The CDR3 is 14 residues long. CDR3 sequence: CASSQDRIQETQYF. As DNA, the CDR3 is TGTGCCAGCAGCCAGGACAGGATCCAAGAGACCCAGTACTTC.

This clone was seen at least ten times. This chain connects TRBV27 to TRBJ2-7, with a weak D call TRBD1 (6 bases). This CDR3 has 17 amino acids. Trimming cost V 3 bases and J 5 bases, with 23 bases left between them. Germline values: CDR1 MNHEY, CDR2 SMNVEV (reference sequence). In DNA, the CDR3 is TGTGCCAGCAGTTTTGTGCCCGTCCAGGGGACCTACGACGAGCAGTACTTC. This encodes CASSFVPVQGTYDEQYF.

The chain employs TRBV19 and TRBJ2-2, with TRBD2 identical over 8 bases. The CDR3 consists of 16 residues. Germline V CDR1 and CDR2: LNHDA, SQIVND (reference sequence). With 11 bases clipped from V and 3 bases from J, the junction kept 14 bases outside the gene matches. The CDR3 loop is CASKRDTGGYTGELFF. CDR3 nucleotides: TGTGCCTCCAAAAGGGATACGGGGGGGTACACCGGGGAGCTGTTTTTT.

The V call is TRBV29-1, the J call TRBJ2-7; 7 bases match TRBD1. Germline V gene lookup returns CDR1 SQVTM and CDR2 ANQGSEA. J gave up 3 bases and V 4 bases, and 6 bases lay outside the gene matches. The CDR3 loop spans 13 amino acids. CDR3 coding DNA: TGCAGCGTTGGGACAGGCTATGACTACGAGCAGTACTTC. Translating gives CSVGTGYDYEQYF.

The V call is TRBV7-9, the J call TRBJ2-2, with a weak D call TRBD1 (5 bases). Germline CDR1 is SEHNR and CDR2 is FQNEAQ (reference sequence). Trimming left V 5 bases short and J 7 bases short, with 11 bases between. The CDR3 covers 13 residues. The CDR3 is CASSPQGNGELFF. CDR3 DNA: TGTGCCAGCAGCCCTCAGGGAAACGGGGAGCTGTTTTTT.

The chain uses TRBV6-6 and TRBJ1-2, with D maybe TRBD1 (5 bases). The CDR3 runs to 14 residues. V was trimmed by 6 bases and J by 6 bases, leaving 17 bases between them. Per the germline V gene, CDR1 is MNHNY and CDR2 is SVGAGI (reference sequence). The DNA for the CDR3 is TGTGCCAGCAGCCCCCACGACAGACCCGATGGCTACACCTTC. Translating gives CASSPHDRPDGYTF.

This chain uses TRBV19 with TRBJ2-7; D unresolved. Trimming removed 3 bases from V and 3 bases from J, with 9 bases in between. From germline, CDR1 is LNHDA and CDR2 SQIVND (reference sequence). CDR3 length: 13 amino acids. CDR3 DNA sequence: TGTGCCAGTAGTATCTGGGCAGACTACGAGCAGTACTTC. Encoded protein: CASSIWADYEQYF.